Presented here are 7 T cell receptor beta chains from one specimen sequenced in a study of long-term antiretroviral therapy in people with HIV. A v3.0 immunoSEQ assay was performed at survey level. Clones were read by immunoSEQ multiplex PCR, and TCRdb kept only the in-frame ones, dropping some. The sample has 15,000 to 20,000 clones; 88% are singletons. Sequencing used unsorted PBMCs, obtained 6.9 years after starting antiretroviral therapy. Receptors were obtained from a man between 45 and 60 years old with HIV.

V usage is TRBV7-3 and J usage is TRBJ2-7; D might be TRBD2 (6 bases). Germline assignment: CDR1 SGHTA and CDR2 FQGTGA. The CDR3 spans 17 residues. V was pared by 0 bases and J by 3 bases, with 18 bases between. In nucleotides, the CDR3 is TGTGCCAGCAGCTTAACAACCGTGGGGACTGGGAGCTACGAGCAGTACTTC. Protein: CASSLTTVGTGSYEQYF.

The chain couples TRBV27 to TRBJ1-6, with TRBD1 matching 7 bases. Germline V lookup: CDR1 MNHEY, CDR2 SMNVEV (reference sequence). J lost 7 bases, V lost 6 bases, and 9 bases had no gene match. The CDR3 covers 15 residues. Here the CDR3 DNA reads TGTGCCAGCAGATATCCGGGACAGACAAATTCACCCCTCCACTTT. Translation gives CASRYPGQTNSPLHF.

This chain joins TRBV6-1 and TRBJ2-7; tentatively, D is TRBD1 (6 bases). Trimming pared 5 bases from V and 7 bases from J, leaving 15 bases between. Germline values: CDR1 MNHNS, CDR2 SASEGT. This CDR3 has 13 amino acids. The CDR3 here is CASSTGITTEQYF. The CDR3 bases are TGTGCCAGCAGTACAGGGATTACCACAGAGCAGTACTTC.

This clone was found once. Here the CDR3 reads CASSGWDRPYEQYF. The CDR3 nucleotides are TGTGCCAGCAGCGGGTGGGACAGGCCCTACGAGCAGTACTTC. The gene calls are TRBV5-6 and TRBJ2-7; 8 bases are a match to TRBD1. This CDR3 spans 14 amino acids. The V gene end was trimmed by 4 bases and the J gene end by 2 bases; junction bases not matched to a gene: 5. Germline assignment: CDR1 SGHDT and CDR2 YYEEEE. Full variable domain (missing parts from reference TRBV5-6 and TRBJ2-7): DAGVTQSPTHLIKTRGQQVTLRCSPKSGHDTVSWYQQALGQGPQFIFQYYEEEERQRGNFPDRFSGHQFPNYSSELNVNALLLGDSALYLCASSGWDRPYEQYFGPGTRLTVT.

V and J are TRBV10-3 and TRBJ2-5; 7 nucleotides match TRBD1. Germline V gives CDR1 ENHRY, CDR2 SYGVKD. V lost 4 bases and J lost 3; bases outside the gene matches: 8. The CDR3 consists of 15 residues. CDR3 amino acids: CAISGSITGEETQYF. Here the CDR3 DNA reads TGTGCCATCAGTGGGTCTATAACAGGGGAAGAGACCCAGTACTTC.

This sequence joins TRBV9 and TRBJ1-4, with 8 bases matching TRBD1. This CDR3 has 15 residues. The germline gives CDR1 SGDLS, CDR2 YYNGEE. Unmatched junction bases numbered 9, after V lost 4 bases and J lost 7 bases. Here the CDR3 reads CASSPGGQWGEKLFF. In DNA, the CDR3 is TGTGCCAGCAGCCCAGGGGGCCAATGGGGTGAAAAACTGTTTTTT.

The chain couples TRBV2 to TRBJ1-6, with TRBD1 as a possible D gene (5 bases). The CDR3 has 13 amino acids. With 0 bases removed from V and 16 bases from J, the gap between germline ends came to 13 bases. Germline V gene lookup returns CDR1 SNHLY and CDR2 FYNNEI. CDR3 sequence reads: CASSEAPRDLLHF. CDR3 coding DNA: TGTGCCAGCAGTGAAGCTCCCCGGGACCTACTCCACTTT.